The entry below describes one T cell receptor (beta chain). This entry belongs to a study of T cells in Graves' hyperthyroidism and ophthalmopathy. CDR1 LNHDA and CDR2 SQIVND come from the germline V gene (reference sequence). The V and J ends lost 7 bases and 6 bases, in that order; junction bases with no gene match: 4. There are 13 residues in the CDR3. The CDR3 regions of TCR beta were amplified from RNA transcripts. An initial round of RT-PCR targeting the TCR CDR3 relied on the HTBI primer set. Using its own MiXCR run on the multiplex PCR reads, TCRdb lists one record per CDR3 protein. The sample consists of about 580,000 distinct CDR3 sequences, around 46% of them appearing once.

Material: peripheral blood or thyroid tissue (not recorded which). The rearrangement joins TRBV19 to TRBJ1-2, with 11 bases identical to TRBD1. The receptor's source is a woman between 18 and 29 years old with Graves' hyperthyroidism. CDR3 sequence reads: CASTTDRGHGYTF. The CDR3 nucleotides read TGTGCCAGTACCACGGACAGGGGGCATGGCTACACCTTC.